These T cell receptor beta chains were read from a single sample in a study of OX40 agonist ivuxolimab in advanced cancers. Using immunoSEQ multiplex PCR, the repertoire was profiled, and TCRdb retains in-frame clones only, with some absent. The table records 60,000 to 80,000 clones, around 85% of them present only once. The sequencing used CD4+ or CD8+ T cells sorted from blood, collected in a trial of the OX40 agonist ivuxolimab. All receptors come from an adult with an advanced solid tumor such as melanoma, head and neck, liver or kidney cancer. Each CDR3 is given with its conserved first and last residue. A D gene is named only where the DNA matches it firmly. The size of a clone is reported for some rows only, either as once, few or many, or as a class for expanded clones.

V gene	J gene	clone size	D gene	CDR3 DNA	CDR3 protein
TRBV7-2	TRBJ1-1	NA	NA	TGTGCCAGCAGCTTATTTGGGACTGAAGCTTTCTTT	CASSLFGTEAFF
TRBV18	TRBJ2-1	NA	TRBD1	TGTGCCAGCTCACGACGGGACAGGATGAGCAATGAGCAGTTCTTC	CASSRRDRMSNEQFF
TRBV29-1	TRBJ2-1	NA	TRBD2	TGCAGCGTTGGCCAAGGGTTAGCGGGAGGTAGCAATGAGCAGTTCTTC	CSVGQGLAGGSNEQFF
TRBV29-1	TRBJ2-3	NA	NA	TGCAGCGTTGAAGATCGCAGGACTACTAGCACAGATACGCAGTATTTT	CSVEDRRTTSTDTQYF
TRBV28	TRBJ2-1	NA	TRBD1	TGTGCCAGCACCGTCCCAGGACAGGGGGCGGGGCATGAGCAGTTCTTC	CASTVPGQGAGHEQFF
TRBV25-1	TRBJ2-7	many	NA	TGTGCCAGCAGTCCACAAACGGTGCAGTACTTC	CASSPQTVQYF
TRBV25-1	TRBJ2-5	NA	TRBD1	TGTGCCAGCAGTGAACCAGGGGGCTGGGGAGAGACCCAGTACTTC	CASSEPGGWGETQYF
TRBV5-1	TRBJ2-2	NA	NA	TGCGCCAGCAGCCTGGGGCAGGGGAACACCGGGGAGCTGTTTTTT	CASSLGQGNTGELFF
TRBV7-9	TRBJ1-4	NA	NA	TGTGCCAGCAGCTGGGAGTTCGAAAAACTGTTTTTT	CASSWEFEKLFF
TRBV6-1	TRBJ2-7	NA	TRBD1	TGTGCCAGCACCATACAGGGGGCGGGGGAGCAGTACTTC	CASTIQGAGEQYF
TRBV10-3	TRBJ2-3	NA	NA	TGTGCCATCAGTGAGTCAGTCGGGACTTACACAGATACGCAGTATTTT	CAISESVGTYTDTQYF
TRBV2	TRBJ2-7	NA	NA	TGTGCCAGCAGGCCCTACGAGCAGTACTTC	CASRPYEQYF
TRBV27	TRBJ1-3	NA	TRBD1	TGTGCCAGCAGTTCGCAGGGGGCTTCTGGAAACACCATATATTTT	CASSSQGASGNTIYF
TRBV7-9	TRBJ2-3	NA	NA	TGTGCCAGCAGCTTAGTAGCAGGGGTCACAGATACGCAGTATTTT	CASSLVAGVTDTQYF